The present entry profiles one TCR beta chain with its context. The entry originates in a study of blood T cell repertoires in COVID-19. V was clipped by 4 bases and J by 5 bases, with 14 bases between them. The CDR3 is 14 amino acids. Germline V gene sequence: CDR1 SGHNT, CDR2 YYREEE (reference sequence). Only in-frame clones appear in the TCRdb table, and some are missing; sequencing was by immunoSEQ multiplex PCR. The table has approximately 230,000 clones, roughly 89% seen once; the top ten hold around 2.2%. The receptor was isolated from a man aged 25-40 years who had recovered from COVID-19. Sequencing was carried out using peripheral blood. The chain links TRBV5-4 to TRBJ2-3, with unresolved D. The CDR3 is CASSALTLRDTQYF. The CDR3 DNA reads TGTGCCAGCAGCGCCCTGACTCTCCGAGATACGCAGTATTTT.